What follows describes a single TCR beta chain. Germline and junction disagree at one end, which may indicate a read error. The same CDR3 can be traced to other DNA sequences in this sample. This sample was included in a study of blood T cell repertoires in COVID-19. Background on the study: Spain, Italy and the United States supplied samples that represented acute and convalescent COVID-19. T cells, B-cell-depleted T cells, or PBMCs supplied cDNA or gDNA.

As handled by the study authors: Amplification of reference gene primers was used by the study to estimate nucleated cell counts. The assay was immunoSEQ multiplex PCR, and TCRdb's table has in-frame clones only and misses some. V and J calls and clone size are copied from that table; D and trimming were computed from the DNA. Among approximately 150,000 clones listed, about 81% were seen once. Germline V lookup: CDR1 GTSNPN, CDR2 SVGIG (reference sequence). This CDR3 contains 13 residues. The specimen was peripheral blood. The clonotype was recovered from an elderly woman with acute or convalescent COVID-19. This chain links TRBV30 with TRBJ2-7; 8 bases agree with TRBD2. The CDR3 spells CAWSSGSSYEQYF. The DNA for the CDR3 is TGTGCCTGGAGCAGCGGGAGCTCCTACGAGCAGTACTTT.